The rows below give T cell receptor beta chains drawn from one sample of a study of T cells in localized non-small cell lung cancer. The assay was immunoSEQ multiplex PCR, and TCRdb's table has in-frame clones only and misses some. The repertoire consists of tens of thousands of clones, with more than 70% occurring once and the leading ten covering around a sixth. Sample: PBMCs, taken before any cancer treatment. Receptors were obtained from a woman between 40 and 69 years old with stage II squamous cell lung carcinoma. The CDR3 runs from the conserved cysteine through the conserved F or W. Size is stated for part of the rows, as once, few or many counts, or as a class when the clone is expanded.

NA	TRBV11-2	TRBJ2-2	CASSFGGTTNTGELFF
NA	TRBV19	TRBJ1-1	CASRPGLLENTEAFF
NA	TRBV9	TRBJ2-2	CASSVGSGRGTGELFF
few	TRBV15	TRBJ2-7	CATTQGADYEQYF
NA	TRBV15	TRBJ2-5	CATSRDHWAGDETQYF
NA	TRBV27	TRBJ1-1	CASSLRGLGGWFF
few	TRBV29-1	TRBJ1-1	CSVSELMNTEAFF
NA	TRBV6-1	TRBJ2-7	CAGRTGTGAYEQYF
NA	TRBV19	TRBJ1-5	CASSPLDREDQPQHF
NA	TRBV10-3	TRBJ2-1	CAIRLLAEVNEQFF
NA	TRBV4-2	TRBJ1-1	CASSQDLGGAGEAFF
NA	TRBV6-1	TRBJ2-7	CASSPRQALLGQYF
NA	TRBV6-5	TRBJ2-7	CASGTASRVYEQYF
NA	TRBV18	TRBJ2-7	CASSPPTSGFSYEQYF
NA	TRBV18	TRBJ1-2	CASSPADSYGYTF
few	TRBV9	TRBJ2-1	CASSVGAGRSYNEQFF
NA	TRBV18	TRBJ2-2	CASSQAAGELFF
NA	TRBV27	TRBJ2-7	CASSPGRNPSEQYF
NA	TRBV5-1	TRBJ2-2	CASSPGTSGTGELFF
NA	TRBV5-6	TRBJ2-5	CASSPGTSKETQYF
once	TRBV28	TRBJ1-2	CASSLEVTGDQTPNYGYTF
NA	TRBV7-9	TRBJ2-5	CASRQRGPQETQYF
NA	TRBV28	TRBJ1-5	CASTKRGGGNQPQHF
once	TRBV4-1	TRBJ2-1	CASSHGRDAYNEQFF